Included here is one T cell receptor (beta chain) sequence, with context. A few counts support this clonotype. Its cognate antigen has yet to be identified. No much larger clonotype is one base removed from it; base qualities were not supplied. These reads were obtained on an Illumina NovaSeq 6000. cDNA libraries for TCRalpha and TCRbeta were prepared by 5'RACE using constant-segment primers, with sample barcodes and unique molecular identifiers added. RNA was extracted from every sample with Trizol reagent. Amplification of the libraries took two PCR steps, and the second step added a second sample barcode plus Illumina TruSeq adapters. Sequencing of libraries was performed on an Illumina NovaSeq with 2 x 150 bp paired-end reads. The study's processing was this. Reads were demultiplexed and collapsed into UMI-guided consensus sequences with migec v1.2.7. With mixcr v2.1.11, UMI consensuses were aligned to TRA and TRB V and J templates and assembled into clonotypes. A clonotype was counted as expanded or contracted only if both edgeR and NoisET called the change significant, with noise models trained on biological replicates. For edgeR calls, the cutoffs were a false discovery rate-adjusted p below 0.01 and a log2 fold-change threshold of 1. As an exploratory analysis of dynamics, max-normalized trajectories of the 1000 most abundant clonotypes were examined with PCA combined with hierarchical clustering. The CD4 or CD8 phenotype of responding clones was assigned using the separately sequenced CD4+ and CD8+ repertoires. Clones were called with MiXCR by TCRdb after fastp trimmed the public reads at Q25, and only in-frame beta chains were retained. Each CDR3 protein gets just one entry, which takes the most common genes and DNA from the rows behind it. In this record, the V and J calls reflect TCRdb's handling and not the investigators' own analysis. Counted in this sample were about 430,000 distinct CDR3 sequences; 20% to 25% of them appeared once. Of the sample, roughly 9.7% is held by the ten largest clones.

The data derive from a study of T-cell memory formation after mild COVID-19 (dated by TCRdb to about 2021). With regard to the full study: Most TCR sequence clusters were specific to one of the two donors. In two donors, T-cell clones that expanded and contracted after mild COVID-19 were followed by sequencing TCRalpha and TCRbeta repertoires longitudinally. The cohort comprised two young, previously healthy adult volunteers, one female and one male.

From a lookup of the germline V gene (reference sequence), CDR1 and CDR2 are DFQATT and SNEGSKA. Its CDR3 holds 14 amino acids, cysteine through phenylalanine. Solely the CDR3 DNA is kept, with 42 bases framed from the first base. What the research found in general, with its limitations: Contracting CD4+ clones were found mainly in CM and EM memory subsets, while CD8+ clones were enriched in EMRA. From day 15 to 85, contracting clones showed balanced CD4/CD8 phenotypes, whereas a second wave of clones that expanded from day 15 to 37 leaned towards CD4+. SARS-CoV-2 specificity was not confirmed for the second-wave clones peaking on day 37. The study included only a couple of mild cases, and larger cohorts that include severe cases with pre-infection samples were judged to be necessary. Some responding clones were found in pre-infection memory, which suggests that pre-existing cross-reactive memory T cells took part in the SARS-CoV-2 response.

PBMCs were isolated by Ficoll-Paque density gradient centrifugation. The chain links TRBV20-1 with TRBJ1-5; the D gene cannot be resolved reliably. The source is an adult woman who had mild COVID-19 (a few samples of this study predate the infection). The sample titles of this study are shuffled in the database, so cell type and time point are left out; the donor was told from shared clones. The sequencing sample was made of PBMCs or a T cell subset sorted from them (not recorded which). The CDR3 sequence is CSTAVGLGNQPQHF. The nucleotides read TGCAGCACCGCGGTAGGCCTGGGGAATCAGCCCCAGCATTTT.